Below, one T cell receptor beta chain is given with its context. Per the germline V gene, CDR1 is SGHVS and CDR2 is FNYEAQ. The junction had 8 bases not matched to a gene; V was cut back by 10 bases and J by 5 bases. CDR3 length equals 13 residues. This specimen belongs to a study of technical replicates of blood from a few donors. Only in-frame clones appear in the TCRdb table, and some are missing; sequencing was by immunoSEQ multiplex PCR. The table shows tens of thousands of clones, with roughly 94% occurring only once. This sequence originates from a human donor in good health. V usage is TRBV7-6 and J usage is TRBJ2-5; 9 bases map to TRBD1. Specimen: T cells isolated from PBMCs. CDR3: CATQQGARETQYF. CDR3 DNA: TGTGCCACCCAACAGGGGGCGCGGGAGACCCAGTACTTC.